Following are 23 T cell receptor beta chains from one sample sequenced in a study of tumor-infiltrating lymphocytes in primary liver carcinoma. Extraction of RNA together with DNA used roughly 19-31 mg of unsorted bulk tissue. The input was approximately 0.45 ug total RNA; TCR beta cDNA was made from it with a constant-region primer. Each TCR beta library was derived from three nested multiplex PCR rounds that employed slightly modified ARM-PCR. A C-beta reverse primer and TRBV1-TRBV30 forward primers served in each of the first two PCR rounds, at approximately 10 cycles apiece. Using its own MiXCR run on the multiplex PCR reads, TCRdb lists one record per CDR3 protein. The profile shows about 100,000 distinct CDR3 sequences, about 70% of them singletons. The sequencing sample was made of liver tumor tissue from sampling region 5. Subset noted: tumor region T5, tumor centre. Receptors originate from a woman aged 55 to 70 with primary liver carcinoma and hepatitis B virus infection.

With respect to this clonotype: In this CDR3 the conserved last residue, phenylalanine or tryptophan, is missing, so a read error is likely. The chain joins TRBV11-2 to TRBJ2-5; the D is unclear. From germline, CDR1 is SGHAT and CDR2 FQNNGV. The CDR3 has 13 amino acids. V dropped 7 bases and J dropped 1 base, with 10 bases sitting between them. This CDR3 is CASNSFTQETQYL. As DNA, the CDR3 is TGTGCCAGCAACTCGTTTACCCAAGAGACCCAGTACTTA.

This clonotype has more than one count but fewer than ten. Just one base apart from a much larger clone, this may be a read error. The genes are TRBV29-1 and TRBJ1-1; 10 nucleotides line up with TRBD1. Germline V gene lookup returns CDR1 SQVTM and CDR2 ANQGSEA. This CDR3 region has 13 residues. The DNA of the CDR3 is TGCAGCGTTCCGGCCGGGACAGGGGTTGCGGCTGTCTTT. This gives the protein CSVPAGTGVAAVF.

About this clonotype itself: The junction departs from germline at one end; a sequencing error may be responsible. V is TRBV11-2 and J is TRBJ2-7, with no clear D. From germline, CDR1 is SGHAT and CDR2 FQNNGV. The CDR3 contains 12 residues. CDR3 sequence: CASGGVLYKQYF. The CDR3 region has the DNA TGTGCCAGCGGTGGAGTCCTTTACAAGCAGTACTTT.

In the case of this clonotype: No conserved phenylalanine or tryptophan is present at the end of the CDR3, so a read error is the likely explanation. In nucleotides, the CDR3 is TGTGCCAGCAGTAGAGCGGGAGGGCTATACGAGCAGTACTTA. Translating gives CASSRAGGLYEQYL. This sequence joins TRBV6-5 and TRBJ2-7, with 10 bases that match TRBD2. Unmatched junction bases numbered 5, after V lost 5 bases and J lost 4 bases. CDR3 length: 14 amino acids. Per the germline V gene, CDR1 is MNHEY and CDR2 is SVGAGI.

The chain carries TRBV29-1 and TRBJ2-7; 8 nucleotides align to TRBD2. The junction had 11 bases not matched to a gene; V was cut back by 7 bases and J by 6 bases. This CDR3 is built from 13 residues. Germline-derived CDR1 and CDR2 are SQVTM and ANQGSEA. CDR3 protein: CSAWGGGPFEQYF. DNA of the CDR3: TGCAGCGCCTGGGGCGGGGGGCCCTTCGAGCAGTACTTC.

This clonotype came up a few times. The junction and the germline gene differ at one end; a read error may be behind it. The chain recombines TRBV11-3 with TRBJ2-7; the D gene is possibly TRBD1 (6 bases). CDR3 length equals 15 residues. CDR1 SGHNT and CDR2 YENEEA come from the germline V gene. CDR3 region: CTSSPGTRGNYEQYF. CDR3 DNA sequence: TGTACCAGCAGTCCCGGGACAAGGGGCAACTACGAGCAGTACTTC.

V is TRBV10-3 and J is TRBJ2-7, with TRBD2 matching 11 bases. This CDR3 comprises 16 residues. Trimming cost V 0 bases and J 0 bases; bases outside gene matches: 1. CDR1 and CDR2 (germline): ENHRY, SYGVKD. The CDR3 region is CAISESGLADSYEQYF. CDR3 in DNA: TGTGCCATCAGTGAGTCGGGACTAGCGGACTCCTACGAGCAGTACTTC.

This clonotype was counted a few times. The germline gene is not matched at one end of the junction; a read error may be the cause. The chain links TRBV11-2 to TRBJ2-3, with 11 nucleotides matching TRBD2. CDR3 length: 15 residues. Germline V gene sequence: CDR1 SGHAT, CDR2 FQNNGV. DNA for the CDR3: TGTGCCAGCAGCTCGGGACTAGCGGAACCAAATACGCAGTGTTTT. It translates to CASSSGLAEPNTQCF.

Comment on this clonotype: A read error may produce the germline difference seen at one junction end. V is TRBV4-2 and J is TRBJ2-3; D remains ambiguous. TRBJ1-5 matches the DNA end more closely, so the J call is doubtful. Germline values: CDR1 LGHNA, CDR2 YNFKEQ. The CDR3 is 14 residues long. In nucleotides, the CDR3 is TGTGCCAGCGGCCAAGTTAGAGGTACAGATACGCAGCATTTT. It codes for CASGQVRGTDTQHF.

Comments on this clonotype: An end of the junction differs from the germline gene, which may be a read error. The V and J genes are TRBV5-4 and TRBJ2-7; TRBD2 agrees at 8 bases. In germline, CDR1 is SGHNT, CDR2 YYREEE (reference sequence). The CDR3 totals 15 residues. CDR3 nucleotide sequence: TGTGCCAGCAGCTTGGCTGGCGGGGGGAGGTACGAGCAGTATTTC. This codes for CASSLAGGGRYEQYF. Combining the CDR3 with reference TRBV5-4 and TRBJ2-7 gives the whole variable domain ETGVTQSPTHLIKTRGQQVTLRCSSQSGHNTVSWYQQALGQGPQFIFQYYREEENGRGNFPPRFSGLQFPNYSSELNVNALELDDSALYLCASSLAGGGRYEQYFGPGTRLTVT.

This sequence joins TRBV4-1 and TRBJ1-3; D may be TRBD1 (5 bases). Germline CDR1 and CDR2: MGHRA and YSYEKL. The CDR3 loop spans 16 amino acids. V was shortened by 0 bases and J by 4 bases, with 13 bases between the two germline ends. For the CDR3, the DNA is TGCGCCAGCAGCCAAGAAGCAGGGCCCTCCGGAAACACCATATATTTT. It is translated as CASSQEAGPSGNTIYF.

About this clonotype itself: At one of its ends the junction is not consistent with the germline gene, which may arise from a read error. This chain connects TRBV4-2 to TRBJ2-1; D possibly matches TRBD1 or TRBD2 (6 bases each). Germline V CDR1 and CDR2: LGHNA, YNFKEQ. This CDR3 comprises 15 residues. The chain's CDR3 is CASCQGGKAGNEQFF. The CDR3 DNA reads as TGTGCCAGCTGCCAAGGGGGGAAGGCCGGAAATGAGCAGTTCTTC.

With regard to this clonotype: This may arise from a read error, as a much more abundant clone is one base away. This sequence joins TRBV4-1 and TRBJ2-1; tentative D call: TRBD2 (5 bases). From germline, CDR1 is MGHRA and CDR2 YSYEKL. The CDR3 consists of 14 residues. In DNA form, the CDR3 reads TGCGCCAGCAGCCAACTCCCTGGGAGAAATGAGCATTTCTTC. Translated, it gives CASSQLPGRNEHFF.

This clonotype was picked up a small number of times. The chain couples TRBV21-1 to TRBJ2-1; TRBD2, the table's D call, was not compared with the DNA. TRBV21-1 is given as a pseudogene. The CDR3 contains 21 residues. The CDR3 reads CASSFEGSGLAGGLPDNEQFF. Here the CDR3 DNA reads TGTGCCAGCAGCTTCGAGGGGAGCGGACTAGCGGGAGGCCTCCCTGACAATGAGCAGTTCTTC.

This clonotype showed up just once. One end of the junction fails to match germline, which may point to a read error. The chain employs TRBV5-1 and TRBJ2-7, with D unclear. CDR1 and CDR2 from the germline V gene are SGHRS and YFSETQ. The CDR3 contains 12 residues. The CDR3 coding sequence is TGCGCTAGCAGCTCCCTAGTGGGAGAGCAGTACTTC. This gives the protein CASSSLVGEQYF.

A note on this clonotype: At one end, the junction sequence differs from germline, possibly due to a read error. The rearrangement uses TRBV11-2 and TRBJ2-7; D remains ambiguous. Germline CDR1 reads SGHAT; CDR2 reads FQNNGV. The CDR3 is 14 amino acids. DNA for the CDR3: TGTACCAGCAGCCTCCCTTCAGGAGCTAGCGAGCAGTACTTC. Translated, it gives CTSSLPSGASEQYF.

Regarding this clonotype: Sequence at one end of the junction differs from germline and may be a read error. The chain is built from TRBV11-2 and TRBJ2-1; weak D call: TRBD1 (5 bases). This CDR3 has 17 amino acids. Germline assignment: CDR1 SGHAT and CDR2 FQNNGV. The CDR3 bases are TGTGCCAGCAGTTTACGACCGAGACAGAGATTCTACAATGGGCAGTTCTTC. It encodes CASSLRPRQRFYNGQFF.

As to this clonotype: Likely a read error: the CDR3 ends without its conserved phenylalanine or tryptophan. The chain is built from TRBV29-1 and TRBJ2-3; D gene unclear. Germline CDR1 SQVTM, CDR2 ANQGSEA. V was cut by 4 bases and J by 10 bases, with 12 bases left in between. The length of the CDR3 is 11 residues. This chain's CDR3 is CSVAPVAAQYS. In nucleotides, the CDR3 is TGCAGCGTTGCCCCGGTGGCCGCGCAGTATTCT.

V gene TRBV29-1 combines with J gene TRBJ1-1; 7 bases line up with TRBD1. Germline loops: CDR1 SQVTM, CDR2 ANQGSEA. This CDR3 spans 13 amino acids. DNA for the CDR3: TGCAGTGCGGAAGACAGGGTGGGCACTGAAGCTTTCTTT. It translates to CSAEDRVGTEAFF.

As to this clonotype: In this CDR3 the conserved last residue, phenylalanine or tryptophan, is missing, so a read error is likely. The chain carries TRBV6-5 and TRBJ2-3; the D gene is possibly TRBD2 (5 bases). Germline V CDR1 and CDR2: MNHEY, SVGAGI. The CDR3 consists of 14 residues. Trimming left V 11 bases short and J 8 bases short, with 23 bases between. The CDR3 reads CAGSPSPRDGTQYI. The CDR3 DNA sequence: TGTGCCGGTAGTCCTAGCCCTCGTGACGGTACGCAGTATATT.

CDR3 loop: CASSRPASDKNIQYF. In nucleotides, the CDR3 is TGTGCCAGCAGCCGTCCGGCAAGCGACAAAAACATTCAGTACTTC. This chain joins TRBV5-4 and TRBJ2-4, with unresolved D. There are 15 residues in the CDR3. V dropped 4 bases and J dropped 3 bases, with 14 bases sitting between them. Germline CDR1 SGHNT, CDR2 YYREEE (reference sequence).

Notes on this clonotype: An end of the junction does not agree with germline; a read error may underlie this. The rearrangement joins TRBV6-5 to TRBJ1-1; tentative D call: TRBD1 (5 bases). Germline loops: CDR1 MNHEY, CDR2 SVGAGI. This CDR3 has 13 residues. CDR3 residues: CASRYRRLTEAFF. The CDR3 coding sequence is TGTGCCAGCAGATACAGGCGACTCACTGAAGCTTTCTTC.

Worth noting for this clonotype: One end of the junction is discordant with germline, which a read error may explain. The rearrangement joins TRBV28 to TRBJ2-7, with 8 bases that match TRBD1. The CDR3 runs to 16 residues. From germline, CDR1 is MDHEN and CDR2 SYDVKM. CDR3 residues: CTSSTSFPGQVYEQYF. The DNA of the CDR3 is TGTACCAGCAGCACATCATTTCCGGGACAGGTATACGAGCAGTATTTC.